This T cell receptor beta chain is drawn from a study of T cell repertoires in cytomegalovirus infection. With 1 base clipped from V and 4 bases from J, the junction kept 6 bases outside the gene matches. The CDR3 covers 15 residues. Germline V gene lookup returns CDR1 SGHVS and CDR2 FQNEAQ. This clonotype was observed a few times. Its specificity is unknown. TCRdb re-derived calls from the reads in MiXCR, one entry per CDR3 protein. Here the sample spans about 570,000 distinct CDR3 sequences, 40% being singletons. The chain uses TRBV7-8 and TRBJ2-7; 8 positions agree with TRBD1. Sequencing used cultured PBMCs, obtained from culture after CMV antigen stimulation. The sequence was collected from a human donor in good health (CMV status not recorded). Some clones in this sample may be carry-over from other donors' samples. Here the CDR3 DNA reads TGTGCCAGCAGCTTAGGAGCGGACAGGGTATACGAGCAGTACTTC. Protein sequence: CASSLGADRVYEQYF.